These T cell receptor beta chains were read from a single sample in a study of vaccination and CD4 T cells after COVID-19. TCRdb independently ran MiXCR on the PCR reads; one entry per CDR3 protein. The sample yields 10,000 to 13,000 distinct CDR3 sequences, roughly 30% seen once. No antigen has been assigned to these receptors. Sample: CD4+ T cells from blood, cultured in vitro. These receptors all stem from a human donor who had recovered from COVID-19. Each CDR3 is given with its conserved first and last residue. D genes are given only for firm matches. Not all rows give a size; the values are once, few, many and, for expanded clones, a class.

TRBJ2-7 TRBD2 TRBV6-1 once CASDLAGGVSHEQYF TGTGCCAGCGATTTAGCGGGAGGGGTCTCCCACGAGCAGTACTTC
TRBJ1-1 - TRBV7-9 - CASSQPGHPNTEAFF TGTGCCAGCAGCCAACCGGGACACCCGAACACTGAAGCTTTCTTT
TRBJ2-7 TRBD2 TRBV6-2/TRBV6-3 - CASSLSGRGPYEQYF TGTGCCAGCAGCCTTAGCGGGAGGGGCCCGTACGAGCAGTACTTC
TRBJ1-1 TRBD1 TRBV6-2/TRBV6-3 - CASSYLGQGNTEAFF TGTGCCAGCAGTTACCTGGGACAGGGGAACACTGAAGCTTTCTTT
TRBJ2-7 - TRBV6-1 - CASSRRPKGYEQYF TGTGCCAGCAGCAGGCGGCCCAAGGGCTACGAGCAGTACTTC
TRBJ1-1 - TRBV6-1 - CASSALWTEAFF TGTGCCAGCAGTGCCTTGTGGACTGAAGCTTTCTTT
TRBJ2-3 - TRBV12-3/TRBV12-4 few CASSLDRRGTDTQYF TGTGCCAGCAGTCTGGACCGAAGGGGCACAGATACGCAGTATTTT
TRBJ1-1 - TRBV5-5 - CASSLRGATEAFF TGTGCCAGCAGCTTGCGGGGCGCCACTGAAGCTTTCTTT
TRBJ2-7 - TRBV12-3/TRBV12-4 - CASRDGRSYEQYF TGTGCCAGCAGGGATGGAAGGTCCTACGAGCAGTACTTC
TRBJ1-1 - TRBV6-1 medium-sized CATTRGRDTEAFF TGTGCCACCACTAGGGGTAGGGACACTGAAGCTTTCTTT
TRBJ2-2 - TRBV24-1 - CATSEGGSGELFF TGTGCCACCAGTGAGGGAGGTAGCGGGGAGCTGTTTTTT
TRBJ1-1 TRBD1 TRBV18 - CASSPSGQGTEAFF TGTGCCAGCTCACCTTCGGGACAGGGGACTGAAGCTTTCTTT
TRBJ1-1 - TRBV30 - CASSGYTEAFF TGTGCCTCCTCAGGGTATACTGAAGCTTTCTTT
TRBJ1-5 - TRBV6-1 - CASTSTRGFNQPQHF TGTGCCAGCACCTCTACCCGGGGGTTTAATCAGCCCCAGCATTTT
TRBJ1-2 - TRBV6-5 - CASSSGYGYTF TGTGCCAGCAGTTCAGGGTATGGCTACACCTTC
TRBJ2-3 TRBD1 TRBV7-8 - CASSSDRGRQYF TGTGCCAGCAGCTCGGACAGGGGACGGCAGTATTTT
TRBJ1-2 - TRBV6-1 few CASSRPVIQGWGGYTF TGTGCCAGCAGCCGGCCAGTAATACAGGGATGGGGCGGCTACACCTTC
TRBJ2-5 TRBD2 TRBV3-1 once CASSQERGETQYF TGTGCCAGCAGCCAGGAGCGGGGAGAGACCCAGTACTTC
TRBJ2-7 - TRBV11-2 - CASRQGTGSYEQYF TGTGCCAGCAGGCAGGGAACGGGCTCCTACGAGCAGTACTTC
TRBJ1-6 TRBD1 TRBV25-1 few CASSDSETGMSSPLHF TGTGCCAGCAGTGATTCTGAGACAGGGATGAGTTCACCCCTCCACTTT
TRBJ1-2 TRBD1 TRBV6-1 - CASSRTGGNYGYTF TGTGCCAGCAGTCGGACAGGGGGGAACTATGGCTACACCTTC
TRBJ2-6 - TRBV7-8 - CASSLEAGRNSGANVLTF TGTGCCAGCAGCTTAGAGGCTGGAAGGAACTCTGGGGCCAACGTCCTGACTTTC
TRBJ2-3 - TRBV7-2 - CASSLVGGDADTQYF TGTGCCAGCAGCTTAGTCGGTGGCGACGCAGATACGCAGTATTTT
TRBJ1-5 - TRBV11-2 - CASSSSIRGPQHF TGTGCCAGCAGCTCATCGATCAGGGGGCCCCAGCATTTT
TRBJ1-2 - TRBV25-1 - CASSDPGRFYGYTF TGTGCCAGCAGTGACCCGGGACGGTTCTATGGCTACACCTTC